This TCR beta chain was identified during a study of blood T cell repertoires in COVID-19 (dated by TCRdb to the early 2020s). General notes on the study: The collaborator samples originated in the United States, Italy and Spain and spanned the acute and convalescent phases of COVID-19. HLA class I and class II types, where available, came from metadata supplied by the sample provider rather than from assay-based typing. Sample metadata almost always included a de-identified subject ID, COVID-19 status, age in years and sex. Samples were obtained from the ongoing ImmuneRACE study (first 160 participants) and from over 1,000 subjects provided by 6 global collaborators. The repertoires were made available in a free public database intended to serve as a resource for research on the immune response to SARS-CoV-2. The dataset comprised deeply sampled blood TCRbeta repertoires from subjects exposed to, actively infected with, or recovered from COVID-19. The material from the prospective study consisted of cDNA or gDNA derived from T cells, B-cell-depleted T cells, or PBMCs.

Enrolling through a virtual design, the prospective study's participants ranged in age from about 18 to 89 years and lived across roughly 24 United States geographic areas. Cohort assignment in the prospective study relied on participant-reported clinical history from a screening survey and a study questionnaire. Recovered participants in ImmuneRACE Cohort 3 were defined as having two consecutive negative NP/OP PCR tests, clearance from a healthcare professional, or resolution of symptoms. Each participant in the prospective study had whole blood, serum and a nasopharyngeal or oropharyngeal swab collected by mobile phlebotomists. Additional blood draws and questionnaires over an approximately two-month period could optionally be provided by prospective study participants. Before DNA extraction, blood samples from the prospective study were shipped at room temperature or frozen. Spanning cysteine to phenylalanine, the CDR3 consists of 16 amino acids. The read is trimmed to its CDR3 DNA, 48 bases read in frame from base 1. The germline V end is reduced by 3 bases and the J end by 3 bases; junction bases left unmatched: 5. CDR1 and CDR2, per the germline V gene (reference sequence), are SGHKS and YYEKEE.

TCRbeta CDR3 regions were amplified from genomic DNA using the immunoSEQ Assay, a bias-controlled multiplex PCR. Per the authors' processing: Within the assay, amplification of reference gene primers was used to estimate how many nucleated cells each sample contained. To quantify the absolute abundance of each unique TCRbeta CDR3 rearrangement, sequence reads were collapsed and filtered. For each sample, productive Simpson clonality was calculated by taking the square root of Simpson's diversity index across productive rearrangements. TCRdb provides this immuneACCESS table in a form limited to in-frame rearrangements. Some clones are lacking; in checked studies, under half of them reflect an unresolved V gene, and why the rest are absent is not known. V and J calls and clone size are as listed in that table; D and trimming were resolved from the DNA. Recorded for this sample are 250,000 to 300,000 clones; around 81% of them occurred a single time. Together, the top ten hold more than 3% of the sample.

The investigation overall reported the following: The quantity of clinical and demographic metadata differed by source and by participant and was supplied without curation.

About this clone itself: Its antigen target is currently unknown. Base qualities are missing; no much larger clone stands one base away.

The sequenced sample consisted of PBMCs or T cells enriched from blood (not recorded which). The receptor comes from a man aged 50-59 years who had recovered from COVID-19. This chain is built from TRBV5-5 and TRBJ1-5; the central 11 bases match TRBD1. The nucleotide sequence reads TGTGCCAGCAGCTCGGACAGGGGGCCGCCCAATCAGCCCCAGCATTTT. The translation is CASSSDRGPPNQPQHF.